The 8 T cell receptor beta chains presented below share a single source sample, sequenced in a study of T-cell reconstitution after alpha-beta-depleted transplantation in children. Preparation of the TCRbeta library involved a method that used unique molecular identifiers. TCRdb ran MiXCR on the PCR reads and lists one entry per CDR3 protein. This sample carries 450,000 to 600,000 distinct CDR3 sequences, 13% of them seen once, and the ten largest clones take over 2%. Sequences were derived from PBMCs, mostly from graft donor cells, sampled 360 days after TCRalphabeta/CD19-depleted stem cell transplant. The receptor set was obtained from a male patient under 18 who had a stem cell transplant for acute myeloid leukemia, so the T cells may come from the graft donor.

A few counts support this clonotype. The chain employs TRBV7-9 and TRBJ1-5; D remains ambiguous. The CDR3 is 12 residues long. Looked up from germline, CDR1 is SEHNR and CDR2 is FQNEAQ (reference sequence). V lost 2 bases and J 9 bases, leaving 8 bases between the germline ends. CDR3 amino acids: CASSLRGPPQHF. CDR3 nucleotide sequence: TGTGCCAGCAGCTTAAGAGGGCCGCCCCAGCATTTT. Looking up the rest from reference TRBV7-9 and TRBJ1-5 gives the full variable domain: DTGVSQNPRHKITKRGQNVTFRCDPISEHNRLYWYRQTLGQGPEFLTYFQNEAQLEKSRLLSDRFSAERPKGSFSTLEIQRTEQGDSAMYLCASSLRGPPQHFGDGTRLSIL.

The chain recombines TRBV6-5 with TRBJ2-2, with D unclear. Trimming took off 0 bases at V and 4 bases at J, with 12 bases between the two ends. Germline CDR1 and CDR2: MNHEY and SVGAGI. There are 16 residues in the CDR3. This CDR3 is CASSYSNVWSTGELFF. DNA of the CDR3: TGTGCCAGCAGTTACTCGAACGTTTGGTCCACCGGGGAGCTGTTTTTT.

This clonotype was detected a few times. Written as DNA, the CDR3 is TGTGCCAGCTCTTTCGACAGGGCTAAGCAGTACTTC. Residues: CASSFDRAKQYF. The rearrangement uses TRBV18 and TRBJ2-7; TRBD1 matches 7 bases. CDR1 and CDR2 (germline): KGHSH, LQKENI. There are 12 residues in the CDR3. Trimming removed 6 bases from V and 8 bases from J; junction bases left unmatched: 7.

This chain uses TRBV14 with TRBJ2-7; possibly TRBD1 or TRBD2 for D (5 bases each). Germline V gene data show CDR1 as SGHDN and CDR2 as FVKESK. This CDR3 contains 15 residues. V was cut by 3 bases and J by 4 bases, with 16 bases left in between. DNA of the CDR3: TGTGCCAGCAGCCACTTTACAGGAGGAGGATACGAGCAGTACTTC. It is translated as CASSHFTGGGYEQYF.

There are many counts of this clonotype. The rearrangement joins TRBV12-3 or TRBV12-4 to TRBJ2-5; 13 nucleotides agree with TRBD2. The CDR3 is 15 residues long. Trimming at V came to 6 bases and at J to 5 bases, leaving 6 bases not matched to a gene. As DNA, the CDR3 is TGTGCCAGCAGACAACTAGCGGGAGGGCGGGAGACCCAGTACTTC. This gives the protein CASRQLAGGRETQYF.

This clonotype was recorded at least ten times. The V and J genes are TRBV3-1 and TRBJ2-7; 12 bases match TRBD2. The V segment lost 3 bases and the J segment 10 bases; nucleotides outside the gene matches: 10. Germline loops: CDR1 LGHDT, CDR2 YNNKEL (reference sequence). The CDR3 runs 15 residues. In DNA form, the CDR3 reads TGTGCCAGCAGCCACCCCACGGAGACTAGCGGGAGTCAGTACTTC. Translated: CASSHPTETSGSQYF.

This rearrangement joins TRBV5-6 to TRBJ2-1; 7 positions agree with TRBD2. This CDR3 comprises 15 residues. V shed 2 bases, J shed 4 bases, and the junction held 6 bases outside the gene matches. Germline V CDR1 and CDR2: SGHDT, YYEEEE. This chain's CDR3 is CASSLTREQYNEQFF. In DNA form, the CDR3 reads TGTGCCAGCAGCTTAACGCGGGAGCAGTACAATGAGCAGTTCTTC.

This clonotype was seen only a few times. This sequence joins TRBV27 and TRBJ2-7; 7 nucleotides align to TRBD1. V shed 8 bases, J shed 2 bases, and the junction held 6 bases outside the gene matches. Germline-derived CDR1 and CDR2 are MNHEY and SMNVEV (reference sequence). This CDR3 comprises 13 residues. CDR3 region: CASPPGQTYEQYF. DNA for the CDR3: TGTGCCAGCCCTCCGGGACAGACCTACGAGCAGTACTTC.